One and the same sample provided the 26 T cell receptor beta chains below, sequenced in a study of cytomegalovirus exposure and HLA in healthy donors. 13 Jbeta primers and 60 Vbeta primers were used for the PCR. Produced via immunoSEQ multiplex PCR; TCRdb's table is partial and in-frame only. The sample has around 140,000 clones; roughly four fifths are singletons. Sequenced: PBMCs. The origin of the receptors is a woman aged 40 to 50 in good health and CMV-seronegative.

The rearrangement links TRBV5-8 to TRBJ2-7; D is ambiguous. The germline V and J ends were trimmed by 2 bases and 7 bases, with 7 bases remaining between them. Per germline, CDR1 SGHTS and CDR2 YDEGEE. The CDR3 totals 11 residues. Here the CDR3 DNA reads TGTGCCAGCAGCTTCTTACGGGAGCAGTACTTC. It codes for CASSFLREQYF. Variable domain in full (rest from reference TRBV5-8 and TRBJ2-7): EAGVTQSPTHLIKTRGQQATLRCSPISGHTSVYWYQQALGLGLQFLLWYDEGEERNRGNFPPRFSGRQFPNYSSELNVNALELEDSALYLCASSFLREQYFGPGTRLTVT.

The chain joins TRBV4-1 to TRBJ2-2; TRBD1 is a possible D gene (5 bases). Between the trimmed V and J ends, which lost 0 bases and 6 bases, there was a span of 8 bases. Germline V CDR1 and CDR2: MGHRA, YSYEKL. The CDR3 consists of 14 residues. The CDR3 bases are TGCGCCAGCAGCCAAGATTTAGGGGCCGGGGAGCTGTTTTTT. Translating it yields CASSQDLGAGELFF.

In this sample, this clone turned up a few times. J is TRBJ1-2 and V is TRBV7-9; 7 bases fit TRBD1. Trimming cost V 6 bases and J 6 bases; bases outside gene matches: 13. Germline CDR1 and CDR2: SEHNR and FQNEAQ (reference sequence). The length of the CDR3 is 15 residues. The CDR3 here is CASRQGDREAHGYTF. The CDR3 DNA is TGTGCCAGCAGACAAGGAGACAGGGAGGCTCATGGCTACACCTTC.

The chain carries TRBV7-9 and TRBJ2-7, with D possibly being TRBD2 (5 bases). This CDR3 spans 14 amino acids. The germline V gene has CDR1 SEHNR and CDR2 FQNEAQ (reference sequence). V lost 1 base and J 3 bases, leaving 10 bases between the germline ends. The chain's CDR3 is CASSLGPGNYEQYF. In nucleotides, the CDR3 is TGTGCCAGCAGCTTAGGGCCCGGGAACTACGAGCAGTACTTC.

The chain is built from TRBV7-3 and TRBJ2-7, with 8 nucleotides matching TRBD1. There are 16 residues in the CDR3. Germline V gene data show CDR1 as SGHTA and CDR2 as FQGTGA. Trimming cost V 5 bases and J 4 bases; bases outside gene matches: 13. The CDR3 sequence: CASSGILDRVPYEQYF. CDR3 coding DNA: TGTGCCAGCAGCGGAATCCTGGACAGGGTACCTTACGAGCAGTACTTC.

This clone was detected once. V usage is TRBV19 and J usage is TRBJ1-1, with 12 nucleotides matching TRBD1. J was trimmed by 4 bases and V by 7 bases; bases with no gene match: 13. Germline V lookup: CDR1 LNHDA, CDR2 SQIVND (reference sequence). The CDR3 contains 17 residues. This CDR3 is CASNNIPGQGALTEAFF. CDR3 DNA: TGTGCCAGTAACAATATCCCGGGACAGGGGGCTCTCACTGAAGCTTTCTTT.

V usage is TRBV6-6 and J usage is TRBJ2-1; no clear D gene. Germline V gives CDR1 MNHNY, CDR2 SVGAGI (reference sequence). V was trimmed by 6 bases and J by 8 bases, leaving 11 bases between them. There are 12 residues in the CDR3. CDR3 residues: CASSPGGDEQFF. The CDR3, as DNA: TGTGCCAGCAGCCCCGGTGGTGATGAGCAGTTCTTC.

This chain links TRBV7-9 with TRBJ2-2, with 10 bases lining up with TRBD1. The CDR3 extends over 17 amino acids. Germline V lookup: CDR1 SEHNR, CDR2 FQNEAQ (reference sequence). With 5 bases clipped from V and 5 bases from J, the junction kept 11 bases outside the gene matches. As DNA, the CDR3 is TGTGCCAGCAGCGCCTACCGGGACAGGGGAACGACCGGGGAGCTGTTTTTT. This codes for CASSAYRDRGTTGELFF.

This clone appeared a few times. This chain connects TRBV7-2 to TRBJ2-3; D perhaps matches TRBD2 (6 bases). The CDR3 sequence is 11 residues long. The germline V gene encodes CDR1 SGHTA and CDR2 FQGNSA. V was shortened by 7 bases and J by 15 bases, with 17 bases between the two germline ends. The chain's CDR3 is CASTNAGSLYF. Here the CDR3 DNA reads TGTGCCAGCACGAATGCGGGGTCTCTCTATTTT.

The chain uses TRBV28 and TRBJ1-2, with D perhaps matching TRBD1 (5 bases). Germline V CDR1 and CDR2: MDHEN, SYDVKM. The CDR3 runs to 14 residues. The V and J ends lost 7 bases and 5 bases respectively, with 17 bases between them. CDR3 amino acids: CASTRHGAYYGYTF. CDR3 nucleotide sequence: TGTGCCAGCACCCGACATGGGGCCTATTATGGCTACACCTTC.

The chain uses TRBV5-1 and TRBJ1-1; TRBD1 aligns across 11 bases. CDR3 length: 20 residues. CDR1 and CDR2 from the germline V gene are SGHRS and YFSETQ. Germline trimming cut 6 bases from V and 1 base from J; bases unmatched to any gene: 20. The CDR3 bases are TGCGCCAGCAAGGGGGGGGGAAGGGGACAGGGGGACTTTGCGAACACTGAAGCTTTCTTT. Protein: CASKGGGRGQGDFANTEAFF.

This clone was found once. The V and J genes are TRBV4-2 and TRBJ1-6; the D is unclear. The CDR3 has 18 amino acids. Germline loops: CDR1 LGHNA, CDR2 YNFKEQ. The V end was cut by 0 bases, the J end by 6 bases, with 18 bases between. DNA of the CDR3: TGTGCCAGCAGCCAAGATTCTTGGTTGGCGGATCCTAATTCACCCCTCCACTTT. Its translation is CASSQDSWLADPNSPLHF.

The genes are TRBV19 and TRBJ2-1; possibly TRBD1 for D (6 bases). CDR3 length: 12 residues. The germline V gene has CDR1 LNHDA and CDR2 SQIVND (reference sequence). The V end lost 5 bases, the J end lost 10 bases, and 12 bases lay between the germline ends. The CDR3 sequence: CASSYRQAEQFF. For the CDR3, the DNA is TGTGCCAGTAGTTACCGACAGGCCGAGCAGTTCTTC. Combining the CDR3 with reference TRBV19 and TRBJ2-1 gives the whole variable domain DGGITQSPKYLFRKEGQNVTLSCEQNLNHDAMYWYRQDPGQGLRLIYYSQIVNDFQKGDIAEGYSVSREKKESFPLTVTSAQKNPTAFYLCASSYRQAEQFFGPGTRLTVL.

The chain is built from TRBV7-6 and TRBJ1-1; a possible D gene is TRBD1 (6 bases). The CDR3 loop spans 14 amino acids. V was pared by 8 bases and J by 0 bases, with 13 bases between. The germline CDR1 and CDR2 sequences are SGHVS and FNYEAQ. CDR3 loop: CASGPRGMNTEAFF. CDR3 coding DNA: TGTGCCAGCGGTCCCAGGGGTATGAACACTGAAGCTTTCTTT.

This chain links TRBV7-9 with TRBJ2-7, with D tentatively TRBD1 (5 bases). This CDR3 has 17 residues. Trimming took off 0 bases at V and 2 bases at J, with 17 bases between the two ends. Germline CDR1 is SEHNR and CDR2 is FQNEAQ (reference sequence). The CDR3 loop reads CASSLAYGAAEPYEQYF. CDR3 nucleotide sequence: TGTGCCAGCAGCTTAGCGTATGGGGCAGCCGAGCCCTACGAGCAGTACTTC.

The chain has TRBV18 and TRBJ2-5, with TRBD2 matching over 16 bases. The CDR3 runs 19 residues. CDR1 is KGHSH, CDR2 LQKENI, per germline. J gave up 2 bases and V 5 bases, and 11 bases lay outside the gene matches. In DNA form, the CDR3 reads TGTGCCAGCTCATCAAAACCGGGACTAGCGGGAGGGAGACAAGAGACCCAGTACTTC. Translated: CASSSKPGLAGGRQETQYF.

The chain recombines TRBV2 with TRBJ2-7; 7 nucleotides align to TRBD1. Germline V gene lookup returns CDR1 SNHLY and CDR2 FYNNEI. The CDR3 spans 15 residues. The trim removed 6 bases at V and 5 bases at J, leaving 13 bases unmatched. CDR3: CASRGQLGGSDEQYF. As DNA, the CDR3 is TGTGCCAGCAGGGGACAGTTAGGCGGGTCGGACGAGCAGTACTTC.

The rearrangement joins TRBV29-1 to TRBJ2-1, with TRBD2 matching 9 bases. CDR3 length equals 12 residues. The V gene's germline CDR1 is SQVTM and CDR2 ANQGSEA. V lost 4 bases, J lost 6 bases, and 1 base stayed unmatched. The CDR3 spells CSVVAGANEQFF. CDR3 DNA sequence: TGCAGCGTTGTAGCGGGAGCCAATGAGCAGTTCTTC.

The gene calls are TRBV7-2 and TRBJ1-4; TRBD1 is a possible D gene (6 bases). The CDR3 spans 16 residues. V shed 1 base and J shed 7 bases, with 16 bases lying between them. CDR1 is SGHTA, CDR2 FQGNSA, per germline. CDR3 amino acids: CASSLVGGSRPEKLFF. DNA for the CDR3: TGTGCCAGCAGCTTAGTAGGGGGATCAAGACCTGAAAAACTGTTTTTT.

The V gene is TRBV11-3, the J gene TRBJ2-1; maybe TRBD1 (6 bases). Germline CDR1 is SGHNT and CDR2 is YENEEA. This CDR3 spans 15 amino acids. Trimming cost V 0 bases and J 6 bases, with 12 bases left between them. CDR3 in DNA: TGTGCCAGCAGCTTAGAGGGAACAGGGTTCAATGAGCAGTTCTTC. Residues: CASSLEGTGFNEQFF. The full variable domain, with the rest looked up from reference TRBV11-3 and TRBJ2-1, is EAGVVQSPRYKIIEKKQPVAFWCNPISGHNTLYWYLQNLGQGPELLIRYENEEAVDDSQLPKDRFSAERLKGVDSTLKIQPAELGDSAVYLCASSLEGTGFNEQFFGPGTRLTVL.

This clone was seen only once. The CDR3 sequence: CASSPGQGTDTQYF. CDR3 nucleotide sequence: TGTGCCAGCAGCCCCGGACAGGGAACAGATACGCAGTATTTT. The rearrangement uses TRBV4-2 and TRBJ2-3; 8 positions agree with TRBD1. CDR3 size: 14 residues. CDR1 LGHNA and CDR2 YNFKEQ come from the germline V gene. Trimming removed 4 bases from V and 3 bases from J; junction bases left unmatched: 3.

This sequence joins TRBV4-1 and TRBJ2-3; D is perhaps TRBD2 (6 bases). The germline V and J ends were trimmed by 4 bases and 2 bases, with 10 bases remaining between them. CDR3 size: 14 residues. CDR1 is MGHRA and CDR2 is YSYEKL in the germline V gene. The CDR3: CASSPRDSTDTQYF. The CDR3 DNA reads TGCGCCAGCAGCCCCCGGGACTCCACAGATACGCAGTATTTT.

The V and J genes are TRBV2 and TRBJ2-1; D uncertain. Per germline, CDR1 SNHLY and CDR2 FYNNEI. This CDR3 contains 13 residues. V lost 8 bases and J lost 3, with 11 bases in between. The CDR3, as DNA: TGTGCCAGCGGGCTAAATGTCTACAATGAGCAGTTCTTC. Protein product: CASGLNVYNEQFF.

The chain has TRBV6-1 and TRBJ1-2; a weak D match, TRBD1 (5 bases). V was trimmed by 5 bases and J by 10 bases, leaving 11 bases between them. Germline lookup yields CDR1 MNHNS and CDR2 SASEGT. The CDR3 spans 11 residues. CDR3 sequence (DNA): TGTGCCAGCAGTTTGGGGGGGGACTACACCTTC. As protein: CASSLGGDYTF.

This clone occurred a few times. In nucleotides, the CDR3 is TGCAGTGCTAGCTACGTAGACATTCAGTACTTC. Translating gives CSASYVDIQYF. This chain links TRBV20-1 with TRBJ2-4; D is undetermined. Trimming took off 3 bases at V and 8 bases at J, with 8 bases between the two ends. The CDR3 spans 11 residues. Germline values: CDR1 DFQATT, CDR2 SNEGSKA (reference sequence).

The rearrangement joins TRBV2 to TRBJ1-6; D may be TRBD1 (5 bases). The CDR3 loop spans 13 amino acids. V shed 8 bases and J shed 9 bases, with 14 bases lying between them. Germline values: CDR1 SNHLY, CDR2 FYNNEI. CDR3 DNA sequence: TGTGCCAGCGGACGGGACTCTGGTTCACCCCTCCACTTT. Translating it yields CASGRDSGSPLHF.